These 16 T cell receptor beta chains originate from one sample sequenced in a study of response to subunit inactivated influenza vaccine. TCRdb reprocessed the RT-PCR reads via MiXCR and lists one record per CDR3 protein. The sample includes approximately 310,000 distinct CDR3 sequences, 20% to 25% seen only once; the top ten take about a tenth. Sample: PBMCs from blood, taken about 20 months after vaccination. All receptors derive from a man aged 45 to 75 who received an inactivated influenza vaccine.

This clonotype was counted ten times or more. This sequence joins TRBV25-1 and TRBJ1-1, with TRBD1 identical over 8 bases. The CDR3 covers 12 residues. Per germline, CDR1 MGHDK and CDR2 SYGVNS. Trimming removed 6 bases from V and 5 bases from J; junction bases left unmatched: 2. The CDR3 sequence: CASSWTGTEAFF. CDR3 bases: TGTGCCAGCAGCTGGACAGGGACTGAAGCTTTCTTT.

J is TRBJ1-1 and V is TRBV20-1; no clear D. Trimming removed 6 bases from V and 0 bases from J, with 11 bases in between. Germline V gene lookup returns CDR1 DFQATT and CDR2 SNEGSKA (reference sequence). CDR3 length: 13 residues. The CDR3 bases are TGCAGTGCCGAGGCCAGTTTGAACACTGAAGCTTTCTTT. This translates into CSAEASLNTEAFF.

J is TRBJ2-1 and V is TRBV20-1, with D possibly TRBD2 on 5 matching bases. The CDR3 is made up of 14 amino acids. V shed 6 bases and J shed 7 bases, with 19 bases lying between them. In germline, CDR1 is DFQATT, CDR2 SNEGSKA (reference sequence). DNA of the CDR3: TGCAGTGCGGTCAGCGCAGGCGGCGGGAATGAGCAGTTCTTC. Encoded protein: CSAVSAGGGNEQFF.

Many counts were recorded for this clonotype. For the CDR3, the DNA is TGCAGTGCTAGACCTAGACAGGGGTTGGCTTCACCCCTCCACTTT. Protein sequence: CSARPRQGLASPLHF. J is TRBJ1-6 and V is TRBV20-1, with 8 bases matching TRBD1. The CDR3 is made up of 15 amino acids. V lost 2 bases to trimming and J lost 9 bases; unmatched junction nucleotides: 9. CDR1 and CDR2 from the germline V gene are DFQATT and SNEGSKA (reference sequence).

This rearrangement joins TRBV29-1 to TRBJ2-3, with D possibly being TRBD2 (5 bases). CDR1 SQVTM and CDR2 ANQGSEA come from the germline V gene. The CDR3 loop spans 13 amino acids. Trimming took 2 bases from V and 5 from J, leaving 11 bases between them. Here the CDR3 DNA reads TGCAGCGTTGAAAAGGCGGGCCTAGATACGCAGTATTTT. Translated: CSVEKAGLDTQYF.

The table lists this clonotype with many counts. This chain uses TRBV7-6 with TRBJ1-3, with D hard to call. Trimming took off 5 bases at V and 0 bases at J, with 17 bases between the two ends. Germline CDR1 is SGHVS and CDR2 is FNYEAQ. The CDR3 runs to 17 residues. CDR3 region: CASSPRAGPNSGNTIYF. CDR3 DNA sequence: TGTGCCAGCAGCCCCCGAGCAGGACCTAACTCTGGAAACACCATATATTTT.

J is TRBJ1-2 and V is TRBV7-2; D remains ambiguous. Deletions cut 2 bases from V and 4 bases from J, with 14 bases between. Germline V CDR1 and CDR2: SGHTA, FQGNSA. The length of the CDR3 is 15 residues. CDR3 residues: CASSLRTVDLYGYTF. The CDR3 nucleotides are TGTGCCAGCAGCTTACGCACAGTAGACCTCTATGGCTACACCTTC.

The CDR3 region is CASSEWGGAGEKLFF. The DNA for the CDR3 is TGTGCCAGCAGTGAATGGGGGGGCGCGGGTGAAAAACTGTTTTTT. This chain links TRBV6-1 with TRBJ1-4, with a weak D call TRBD1 (6 bases). Trimming removed 2 bases from V and 7 bases from J, with 14 bases in between. Germline V gene data show CDR1 as MNHNS and CDR2 as SASEGT. The CDR3 covers 15 residues.

CDR3 region: CATSDPTSGTSDTQYF. In nucleotides, the CDR3 is TGTGCCACCAGTGACCCGACTAGCGGGACCTCAGATACGCAGTATTTT. The V call is TRBV24-1, the J call TRBJ2-3; 11 nucleotides agree with TRBD2. The V gene end was trimmed by 4 bases and the J gene end by 4 bases; junction bases not matched to a gene: 6. This CDR3 is 16 amino acids long. CDR1 is KGHDR and CDR2 is SFDVKD in the germline V gene.

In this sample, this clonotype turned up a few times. DNA for the CDR3: TGTGCCAGCAGTTTAGACACCCGCTACGAGCAGTACTTC. Amino acids: CASSLDTRYEQYF. The V gene is TRBV12-3 or TRBV12-4, the J gene TRBJ2-7; no reliable D call. The CDR3 spans 13 residues. V gave up 1 base and J gave up 3 bases, with 7 bases separating them.

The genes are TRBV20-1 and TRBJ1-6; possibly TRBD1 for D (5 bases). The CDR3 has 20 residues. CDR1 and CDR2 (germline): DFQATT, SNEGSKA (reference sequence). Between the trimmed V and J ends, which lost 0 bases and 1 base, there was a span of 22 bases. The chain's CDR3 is CSAREMDKAGVGSYNSPLHF. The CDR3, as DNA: TGCAGTGCTAGAGAGATGGACAAGGCGGGTGTAGGGTCCTATAATTCACCCCTCCACTTT.

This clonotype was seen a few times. CDR3 sequence (DNA): TGTGCCAGCAGGGAGGGACCCTACAATGAGCAGTTCTTC. Translation: CASREGPYNEQFF. The chain carries TRBV6-1 and TRBJ2-1, with D maybe TRBD2 (6 bases). There are 13 residues in the CDR3. The germline CDR1 and CDR2 sequences are MNHNS and SASEGT. V lost 6 bases to trimming and J lost 2 bases, with 8 bases between them.

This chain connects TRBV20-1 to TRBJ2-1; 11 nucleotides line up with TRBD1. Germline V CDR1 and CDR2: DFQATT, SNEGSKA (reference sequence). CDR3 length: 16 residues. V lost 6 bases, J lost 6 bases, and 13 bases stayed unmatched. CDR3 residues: CSATRTGGRSSNEQFF. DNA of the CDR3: TGCAGTGCAACCCGGACAGGGGGCCGATCATCCAATGAGCAGTTCTTC.

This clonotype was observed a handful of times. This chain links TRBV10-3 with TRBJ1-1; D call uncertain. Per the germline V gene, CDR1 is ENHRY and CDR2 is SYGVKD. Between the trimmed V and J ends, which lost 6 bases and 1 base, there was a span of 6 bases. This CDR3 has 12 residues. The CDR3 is CAISPQNTEAFF. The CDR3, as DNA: TGTGCCATCAGCCCGCAGAACACTGAAGCTTTCTTT.

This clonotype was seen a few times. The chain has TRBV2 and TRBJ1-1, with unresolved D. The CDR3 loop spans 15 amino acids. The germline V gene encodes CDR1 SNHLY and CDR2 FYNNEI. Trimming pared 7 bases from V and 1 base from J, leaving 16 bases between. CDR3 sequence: CASTLLIPRNTEAFF. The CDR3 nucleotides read TGTGCCAGCACCCTCCTCATCCCCAGGAACACTGAAGCTTTCTTT.

DNA for the CDR3: TGTGCCAGCAGCCTTACCCCGGGACCCTACAATGAGCAGTTCTTC. Translating it yields CASSLTPGPYNEQFF. The chain uses TRBV21-1 and TRBJ2-1; the D call in the table, TRBD1, was not verified against the DNA. TRBV21-1 corresponds to a pseudogene. This CDR3 is built from 15 residues.